The 8 T cell receptor beta chains in this list originate from one sample, sequenced in a study of blood T cell repertoires in COVID-19. TCRdb keeps only in-frame clones here, not all; method: immunoSEQ multiplex PCR. The table has some 350,000 clones, more than 70% seen once. The sequencing sample was made of peripheral blood. The receptors here all came from a woman aged 70 to 79 with COVID-19, enrolled during active disease.

This chain connects TRBV27 to TRBJ1-1; TRBD1 matches at 7 bases. V trimming: 5 bases; J trimming: 1 base; junction bases outside the gene matches: 4. In germline, CDR1 is MNHEY, CDR2 SMNVEV (reference sequence). The CDR3 is made up of 14 amino acids. CDR3 sequence (DNA): TGTGCCAGCAGTCGCCAGGGGGAGAACACTGAAGCTTTCTTT. It translates to CASSRQGENTEAFF.

The chain carries TRBV5-6 and TRBJ1-5; D is uncertain. Trimming took off 4 bases at V and 2 bases at J, with 13 bases between the two ends. The CDR3 is 15 residues long. Germline V gives CDR1 SGHDT, CDR2 YYEEEE. CDR3 sequence reads: CASSRKLGGNQPQHF. DNA for the CDR3: TGTGCCAGCAGCCGGAAGCTCGGGGGCAATCAGCCCCAGCATTTT.

V and J are TRBV12-5 and TRBJ1-2; 8 bases fit TRBD1. The CDR3 extends over 16 amino acids. V lost 8 bases, J lost 4 bases, and 15 bases stayed unmatched. Germline V gives CDR1 LGHNT, CDR2 FRNRAP. The CDR3 DNA follows: TGTGCTAGTTCAATCACCGGACAGGGACGTCGCTATGGCTACACCTTC. Amino acid sequence: CASSITGQGRRYGYTF.

The V call is TRBV28, the J call TRBJ2-2, with TRBD1 matching 12 bases. The CDR3 runs 16 residues. The germline gives CDR1 MDHEN, CDR2 SYDVKM. The trim removed 8 bases at V and 2 bases at J, leaving 6 bases unmatched. CDR3 region: CASRDRGPLNTGELFF. The DNA of the CDR3 is TGTGCCAGCCGGGACAGGGGGCCCTTAAACACCGGGGAGCTGTTTTTT.

The J gene is TRBJ1-6, the V gene TRBV7-2; 7 bases agree with TRBD1. CDR1 is SGHTA, CDR2 FQGNSA, per germline. Trimming removed 1 base from V and 9 bases from J; junction bases left unmatched: 9. The CDR3 has 16 residues. CDR3 nucleotides: TGTGCCAGCAGCTTAGGACGACAGGGAGTGAGTTCACCCCTCCACTTT. Its protein is CASSLGRQGVSSPLHF.

The V and J genes are TRBV7-6 and TRBJ2-2; possible D gene TRBD2, 6 bases. The CDR3 consists of 16 residues. Between the trimmed V and J ends, which lost 2 bases and 6 bases, there was a span of 16 bases. Germline V gene lookup returns CDR1 SGHVS and CDR2 FNYEAQ. The CDR3 bases are TGTGCCAGCAGCTTACTGACTAGGAGTAAGGCCGGGGAGCTGTTTTTT. Residues: CASSLLTRSKAGELFF.

This clone was seen a single time. This CDR3 is CASSFAGQSYTF. The CDR3 DNA follows: TGTGCCAGCAGTTTTGCGGGCCAGAGCTACACCTTC. The chain recombines TRBV12-3 or TRBV12-4 with TRBJ1-2; D remains ambiguous. This CDR3 is 12 amino acids long. V lost 3 bases to trimming and J lost 9 bases, with 11 bases between them.

The rearrangement links TRBV19 to TRBJ1-1; D not resolved. Trimming left V 1 base short and J 4 bases short, with 13 bases between. Germline CDR1 LNHDA, CDR2 SQIVND (reference sequence). This CDR3 spans 15 amino acids. As DNA, the CDR3 is TGTGCCAGTAGTATAGGCGAGGTCCGGATCACTGAAGCTTTCTTT. It specifies CASSIGEVRITEAFF.